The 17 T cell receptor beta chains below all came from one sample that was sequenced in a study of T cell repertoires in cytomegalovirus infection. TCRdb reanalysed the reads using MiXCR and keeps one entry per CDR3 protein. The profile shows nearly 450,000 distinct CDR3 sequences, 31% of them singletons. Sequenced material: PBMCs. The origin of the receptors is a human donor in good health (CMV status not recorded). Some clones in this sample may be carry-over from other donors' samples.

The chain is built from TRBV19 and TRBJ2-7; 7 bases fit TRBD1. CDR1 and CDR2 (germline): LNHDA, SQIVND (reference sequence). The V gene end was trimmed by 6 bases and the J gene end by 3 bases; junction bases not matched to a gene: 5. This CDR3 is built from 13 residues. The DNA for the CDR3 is TGTGCCAGTAGAGCCTCAGGGGGCTACGAGCAGTACTTC. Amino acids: CASRASGGYEQYF.

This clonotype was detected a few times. CDR3 DNA: TGTGCCAGCAGCGCCAGGGGGGGCTTTTACAATGAGCAGTTCTTC. This gives the protein CASSARGGFYNEQFF. This chain uses TRBV2 with TRBJ2-1, with D perhaps TRBD1 or TRBD2 (7 bases each). V lost 6 bases and J 4 bases, leaving 16 bases between the germline ends. The CDR3 sequence is 15 residues long. The germline V gene encodes CDR1 SNHLY and CDR2 FYNNEI.

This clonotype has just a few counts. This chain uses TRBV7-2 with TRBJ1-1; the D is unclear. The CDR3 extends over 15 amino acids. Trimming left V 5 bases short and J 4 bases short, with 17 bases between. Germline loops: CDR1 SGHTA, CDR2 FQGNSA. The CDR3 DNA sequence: TGTGCCAGCAGCCCGGGTCGGGGTTGGGGCACTGAAGCTTTCTTT. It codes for CASSPGRGWGTEAFF.

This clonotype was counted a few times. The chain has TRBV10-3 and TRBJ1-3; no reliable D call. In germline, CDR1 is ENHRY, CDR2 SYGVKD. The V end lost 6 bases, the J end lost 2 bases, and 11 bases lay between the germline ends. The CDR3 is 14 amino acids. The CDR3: CAISPGTAGNTIYF. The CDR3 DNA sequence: TGTGCCATCAGCCCAGGCACCGCTGGAAACACCATATATTTT.

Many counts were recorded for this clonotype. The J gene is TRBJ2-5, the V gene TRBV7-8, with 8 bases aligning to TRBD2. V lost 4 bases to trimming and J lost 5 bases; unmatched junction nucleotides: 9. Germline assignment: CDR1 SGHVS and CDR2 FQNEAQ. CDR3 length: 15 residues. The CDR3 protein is CASSYDRGGFETQYF. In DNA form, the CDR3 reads TGTGCCAGCAGCTACGATCGGGGGGGCTTTGAGACCCAGTACTTC.

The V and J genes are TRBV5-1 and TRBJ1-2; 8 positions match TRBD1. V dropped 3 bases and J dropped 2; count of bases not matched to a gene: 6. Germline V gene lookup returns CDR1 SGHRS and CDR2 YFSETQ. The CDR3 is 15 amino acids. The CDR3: CASSWGTGQNYGYTF. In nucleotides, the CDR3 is TGCGCCAGCAGCTGGGGGACAGGTCAGAACTATGGCTACACCTTC.

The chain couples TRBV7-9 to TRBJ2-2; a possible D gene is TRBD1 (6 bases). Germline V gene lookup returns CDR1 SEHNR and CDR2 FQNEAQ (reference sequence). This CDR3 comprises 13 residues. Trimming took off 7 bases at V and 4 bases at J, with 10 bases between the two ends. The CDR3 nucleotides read TGTGCCAGCACCCCAGGGGCCACCGGGGAGCTGTTTTTT. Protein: CASTPGATGELFF.

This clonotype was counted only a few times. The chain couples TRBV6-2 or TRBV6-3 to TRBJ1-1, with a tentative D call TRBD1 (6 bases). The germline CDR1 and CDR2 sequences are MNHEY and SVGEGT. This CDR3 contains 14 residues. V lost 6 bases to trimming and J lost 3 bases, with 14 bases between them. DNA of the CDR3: TGTGCCAGCAGACCCCCTCAGGGGCACACTGAAGCTTTCTTT. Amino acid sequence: CASRPPQGHTEAFF.

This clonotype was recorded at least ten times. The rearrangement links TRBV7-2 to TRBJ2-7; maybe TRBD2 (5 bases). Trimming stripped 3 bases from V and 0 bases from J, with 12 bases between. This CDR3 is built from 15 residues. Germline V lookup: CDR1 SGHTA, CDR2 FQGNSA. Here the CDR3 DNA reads TGTGCCAGCAGCTTCGTCCTCGGGGACTCCTACGAGCAGTACTTC. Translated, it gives CASSFVLGDSYEQYF.

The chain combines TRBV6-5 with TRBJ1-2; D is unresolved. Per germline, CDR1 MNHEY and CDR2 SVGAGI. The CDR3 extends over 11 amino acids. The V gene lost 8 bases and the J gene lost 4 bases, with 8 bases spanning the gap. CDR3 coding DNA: TGTGCCAGCGGGGTCAGCTATGGCTACACCTTC. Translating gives CASGVSYGYTF.

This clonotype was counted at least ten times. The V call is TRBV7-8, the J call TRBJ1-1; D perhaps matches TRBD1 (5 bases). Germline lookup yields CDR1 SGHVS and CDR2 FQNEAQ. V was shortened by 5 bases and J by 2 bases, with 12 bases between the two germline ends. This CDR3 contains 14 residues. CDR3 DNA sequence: TGTGCCAGCAGCCTAATGCAGGGAAACACTGAAGCTTTCTTT. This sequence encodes CASSLMQGNTEAFF.

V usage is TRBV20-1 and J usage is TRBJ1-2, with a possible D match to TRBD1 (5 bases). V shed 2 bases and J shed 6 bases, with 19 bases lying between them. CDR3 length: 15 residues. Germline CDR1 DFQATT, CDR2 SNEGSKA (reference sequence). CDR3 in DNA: TGCAGTGCTAGACCAGAACCTGGGACTAGCGATGGCTACACCTTC. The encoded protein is CSARPEPGTSDGYTF.

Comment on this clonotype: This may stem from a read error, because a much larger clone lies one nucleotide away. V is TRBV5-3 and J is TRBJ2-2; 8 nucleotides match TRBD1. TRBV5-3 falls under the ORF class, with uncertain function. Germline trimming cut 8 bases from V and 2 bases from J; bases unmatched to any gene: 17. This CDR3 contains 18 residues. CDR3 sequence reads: CASNQVPSGTGNTGELFF. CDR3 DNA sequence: TGTGCCAGCAACCAGGTCCCTTCCGGGACAGGAAACACCGGGGAGCTGTTTTTT.

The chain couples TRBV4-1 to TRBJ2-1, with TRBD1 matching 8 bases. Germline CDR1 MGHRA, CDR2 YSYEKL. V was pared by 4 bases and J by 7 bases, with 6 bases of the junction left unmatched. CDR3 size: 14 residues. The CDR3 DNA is TGCGCCAGCAGCCTTTGGACAGGGAGGAATGAGCAGTTCTTC. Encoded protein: CASSLWTGRNEQFF.

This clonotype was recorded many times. CDR3 nucleotides: TGTGCCAGCGAGTGGGACCAGAGAAACACCATATATTTT. It specifies CASEWDQRNTIYF. J is TRBJ1-3 and V is TRBV7-2; TRBD1 might be the D (5 bases). The germline V gene has CDR1 SGHTA and CDR2 FQGNSA. CDR3 size: 13 residues. V lost 8 bases to trimming and J lost 5 bases, with 13 bases between them.

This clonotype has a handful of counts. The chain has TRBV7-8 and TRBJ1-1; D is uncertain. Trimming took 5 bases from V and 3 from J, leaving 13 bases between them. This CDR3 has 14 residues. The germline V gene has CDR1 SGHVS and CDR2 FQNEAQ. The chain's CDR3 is CASSPRYGDTEAFF. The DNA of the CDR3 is TGTGCCAGCAGCCCTAGATATGGAGACACTGAAGCTTTCTTT.

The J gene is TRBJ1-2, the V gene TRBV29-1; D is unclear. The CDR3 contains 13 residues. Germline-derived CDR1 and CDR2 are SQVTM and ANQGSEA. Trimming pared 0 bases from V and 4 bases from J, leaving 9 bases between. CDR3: CSVEEVGSYGYTF. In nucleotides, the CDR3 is TGCAGCGTTGAAGAGGTGGGGAGCTATGGCTACACCTTC.